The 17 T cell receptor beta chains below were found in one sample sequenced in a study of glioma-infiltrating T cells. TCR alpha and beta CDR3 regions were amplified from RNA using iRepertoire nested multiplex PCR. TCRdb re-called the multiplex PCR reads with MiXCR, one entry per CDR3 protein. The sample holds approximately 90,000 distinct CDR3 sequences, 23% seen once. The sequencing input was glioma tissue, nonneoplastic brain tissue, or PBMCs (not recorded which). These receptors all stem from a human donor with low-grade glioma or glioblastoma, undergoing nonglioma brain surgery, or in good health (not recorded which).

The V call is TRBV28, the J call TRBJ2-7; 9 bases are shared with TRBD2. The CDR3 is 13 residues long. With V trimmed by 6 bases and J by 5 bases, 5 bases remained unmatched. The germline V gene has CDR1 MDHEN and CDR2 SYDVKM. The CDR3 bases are TGTGCCAGCAGGGGCGGGGGGGCCGACGAGCAGTACTTC. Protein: CASRGGGADEQYF.

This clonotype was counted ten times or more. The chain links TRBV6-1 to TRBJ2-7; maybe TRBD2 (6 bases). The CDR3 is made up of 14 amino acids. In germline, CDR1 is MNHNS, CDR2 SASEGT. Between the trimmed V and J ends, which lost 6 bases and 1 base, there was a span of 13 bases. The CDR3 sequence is CASRAGRLSYEQYF. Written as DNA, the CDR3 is TGTGCCAGCAGGGCGGGACGGTTATCCTACGAGCAGTACTTC.

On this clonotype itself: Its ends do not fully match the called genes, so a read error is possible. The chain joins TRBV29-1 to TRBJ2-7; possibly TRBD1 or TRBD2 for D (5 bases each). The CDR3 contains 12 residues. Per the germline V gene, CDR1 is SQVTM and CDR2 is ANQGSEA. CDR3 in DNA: TGCAGCGTTCGGGGCAGCTCCTACGAGGAGTACTTC. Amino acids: CSVRGSSYEEYF.

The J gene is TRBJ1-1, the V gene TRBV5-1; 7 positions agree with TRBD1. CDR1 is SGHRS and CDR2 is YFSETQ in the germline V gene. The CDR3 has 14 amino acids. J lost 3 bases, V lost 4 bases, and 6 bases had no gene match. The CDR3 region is CASSGTGAHTEAFF. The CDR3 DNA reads TGCGCCAGCAGCGGTACAGGGGCGCACACTGAAGCTTTCTTT.

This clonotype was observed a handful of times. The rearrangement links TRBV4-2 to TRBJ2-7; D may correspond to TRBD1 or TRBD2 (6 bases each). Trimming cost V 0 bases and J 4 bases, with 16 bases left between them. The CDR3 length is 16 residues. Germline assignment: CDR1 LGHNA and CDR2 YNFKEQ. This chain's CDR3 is CASSQDVGGTRYEQYF. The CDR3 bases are TGTGCCAGCAGCCAAGATGTGGGGGGCACCCGTTACGAGCAGTACTTC.

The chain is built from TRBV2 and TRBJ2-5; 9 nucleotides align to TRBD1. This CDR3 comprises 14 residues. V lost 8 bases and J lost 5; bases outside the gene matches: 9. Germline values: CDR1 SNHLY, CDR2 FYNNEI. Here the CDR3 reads CASAHTGGRETQYF. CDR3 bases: TGTGCCAGCGCCCATACAGGGGGCCGGGAGACCCAGTACTTC.

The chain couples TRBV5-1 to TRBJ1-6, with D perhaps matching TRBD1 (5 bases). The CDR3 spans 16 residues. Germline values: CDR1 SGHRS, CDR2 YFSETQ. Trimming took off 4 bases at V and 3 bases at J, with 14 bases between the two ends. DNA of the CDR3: TGCGCCAGCAGCCCCAGGGCGGGGGGCTATAATTCACCCCTCCACTTT. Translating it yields CASSPRAGGYNSPLHF.

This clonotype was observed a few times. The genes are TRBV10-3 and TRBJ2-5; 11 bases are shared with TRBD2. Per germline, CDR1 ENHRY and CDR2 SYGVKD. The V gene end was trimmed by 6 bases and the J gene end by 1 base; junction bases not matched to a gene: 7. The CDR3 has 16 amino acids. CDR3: CAIRPGLAARQETQYF. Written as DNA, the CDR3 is TGTGCCATCAGACCGGGACTAGCGGCACGCCAAGAGACCCAGTACTTC.

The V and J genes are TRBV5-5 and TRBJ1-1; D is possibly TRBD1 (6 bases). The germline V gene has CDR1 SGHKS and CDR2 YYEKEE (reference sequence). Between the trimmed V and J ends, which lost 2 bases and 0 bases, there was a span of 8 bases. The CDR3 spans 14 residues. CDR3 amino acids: CASSFDRLNTEAFF. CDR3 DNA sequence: TGTGCCAGCAGCTTTGACAGGCTGAACACTGAAGCTTTCTTT.

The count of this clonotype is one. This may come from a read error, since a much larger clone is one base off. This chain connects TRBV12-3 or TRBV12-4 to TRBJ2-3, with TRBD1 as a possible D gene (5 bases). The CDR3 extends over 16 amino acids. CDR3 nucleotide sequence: TGTTCCAGCAGTTTTCTTACGCAGGGCCTGGCAGATACGCAGTATTTT. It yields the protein CSSSFLTQGLADTQYF.

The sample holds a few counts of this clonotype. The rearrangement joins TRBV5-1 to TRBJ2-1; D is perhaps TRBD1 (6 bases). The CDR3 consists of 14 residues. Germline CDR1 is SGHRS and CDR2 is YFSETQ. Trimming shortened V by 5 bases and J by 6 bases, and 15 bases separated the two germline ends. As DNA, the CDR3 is TGCGCCAGCAGTCACCAGGCAGGGGTCAATGAGCAGTTCTTC. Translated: CASSHQAGVNEQFF. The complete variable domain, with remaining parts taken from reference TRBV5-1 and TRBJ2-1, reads KAGVTQTPRYLIKTRGQQVTLSCSPISGHRSVSWYQQTPGQGLQFLFEYFSETQRNKGNFPGRFSGRQFSNSRSEMNVSTLELGDSALYLCASSHQAGVNEQFFGPGTRLTVL.

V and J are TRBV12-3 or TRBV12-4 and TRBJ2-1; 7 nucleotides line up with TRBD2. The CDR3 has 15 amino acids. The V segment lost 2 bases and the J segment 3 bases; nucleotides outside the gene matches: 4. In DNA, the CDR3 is TGTGCCAGCAGTTTAAGCGGGGCCAGCTACAATGAGCAGTTCTTC. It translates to CASSLSGASYNEQFF.

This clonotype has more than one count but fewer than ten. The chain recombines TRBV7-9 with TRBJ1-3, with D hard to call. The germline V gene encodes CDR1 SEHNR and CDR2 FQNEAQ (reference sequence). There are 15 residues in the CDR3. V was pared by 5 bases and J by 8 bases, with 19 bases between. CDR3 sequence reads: CASSPELRAEYTIYF. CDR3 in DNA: TGTGCCAGCAGCCCAGAGTTGAGGGCGGAATACACCATATATTTT.

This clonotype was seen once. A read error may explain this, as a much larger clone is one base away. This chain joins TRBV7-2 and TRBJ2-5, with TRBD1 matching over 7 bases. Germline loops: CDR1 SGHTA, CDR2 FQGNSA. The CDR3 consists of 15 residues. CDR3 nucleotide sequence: TGTGCCAACAGCCCAGGGGGACCAGCTTTGGAGACCCAGTACTTC. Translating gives CANSPGGPALETQYF.

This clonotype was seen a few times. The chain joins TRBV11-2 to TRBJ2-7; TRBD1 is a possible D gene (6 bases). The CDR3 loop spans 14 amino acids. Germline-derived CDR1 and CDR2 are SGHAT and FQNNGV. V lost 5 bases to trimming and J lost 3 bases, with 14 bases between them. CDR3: CASSPRTAIYEQYF. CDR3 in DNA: TGTGCCAGCAGCCCTAGGACAGCCATCTACGAGCAGTACTTC.

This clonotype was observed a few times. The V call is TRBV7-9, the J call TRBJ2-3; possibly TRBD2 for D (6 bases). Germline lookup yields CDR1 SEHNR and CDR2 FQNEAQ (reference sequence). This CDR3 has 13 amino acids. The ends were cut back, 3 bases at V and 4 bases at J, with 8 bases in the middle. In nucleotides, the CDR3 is TGTGCCAGCAGCTTCGGGGGTGCAGATACGCAGTATTTT. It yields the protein CASSFGGADTQYF. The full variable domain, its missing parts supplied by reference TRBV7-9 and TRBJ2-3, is DTGVSQNPRHKITKRGQNVTFRCDPISEHNRLYWYRQTLGQGPEFLTYFQNEAQLEKSRLLSDRFSAERPKGSFSTLEIQRTEQGDSAMYLCASSFGGADTQYFGPGTRLTVL.

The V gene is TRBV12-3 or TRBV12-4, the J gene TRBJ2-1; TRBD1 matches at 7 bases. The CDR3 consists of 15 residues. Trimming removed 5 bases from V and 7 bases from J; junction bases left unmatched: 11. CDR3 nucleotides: TGTGCCAGCAGTCTCCGGACAGGCGCTGATAATGAGCAGTTCTTC. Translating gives CASSLRTGADNEQFF.